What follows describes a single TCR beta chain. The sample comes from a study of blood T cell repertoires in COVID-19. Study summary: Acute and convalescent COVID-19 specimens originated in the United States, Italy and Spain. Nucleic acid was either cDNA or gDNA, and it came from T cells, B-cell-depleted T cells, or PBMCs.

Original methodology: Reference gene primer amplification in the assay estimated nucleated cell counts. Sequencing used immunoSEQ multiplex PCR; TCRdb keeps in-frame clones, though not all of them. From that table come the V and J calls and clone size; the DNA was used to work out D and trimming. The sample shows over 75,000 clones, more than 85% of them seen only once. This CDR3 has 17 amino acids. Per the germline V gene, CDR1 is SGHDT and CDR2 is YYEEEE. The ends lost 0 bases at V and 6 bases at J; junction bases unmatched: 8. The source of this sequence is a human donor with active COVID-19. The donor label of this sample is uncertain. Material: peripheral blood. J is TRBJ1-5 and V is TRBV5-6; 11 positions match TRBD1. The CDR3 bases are TGTGCCAGCAGCTTGGCCGCCGGACAGGGGGCGGGTCAGCCCCAGCATTTT. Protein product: CASSLAAGQGAGQPQHF.